Presented here are 8 T cell receptor beta chains from one specimen sequenced in a study of response to subunit inactivated influenza vaccine. TCRdb redid the calling of the RT-PCR reads with MiXCR, one entry per CDR3 protein. This table has 550,000 to 800,000 distinct CDR3 sequences, approximately 15% appearing once. Sequences were derived from PBMCs from blood, sampled less than 13 days after vaccination. These receptors all stem from a man in his fifties who received an inactivated influenza vaccine.

This clonotype appeared many times. V gene TRBV29-1 combines with J gene TRBJ2-3, with 7 positions matching TRBD2. Per germline, CDR1 SQVTM and CDR2 ANQGSEA. The CDR3 is made up of 15 amino acids. The V segment lost 6 bases and the J segment 2 bases; nucleotides outside the gene matches: 11. The CDR3 loop reads CSVKPGTTDTDTQYF. The CDR3, as DNA: TGCAGCGTGAAGCCCGGGACTACAGACACAGATACGCAGTATTTT.

The table lists this clonotype with a few counts. The gene calls are TRBV28 and TRBJ2-7, with D hard to call. The length of the CDR3 is 15 residues. Trimming removed 6 bases from V and 2 bases from J, with 17 bases in between. From germline, CDR1 is MDHEN and CDR2 SYDVKM. The CDR3 coding sequence is TGTGCCAGCAGCACCCTGAAGCCAGGACCCTACGAGCAGTACTTC. It yields the protein CASSTLKPGPYEQYF.

This clonotype was counted only a few times. The chain employs TRBV5-1 and TRBJ2-5, with TRBD1 matching 11 bases. J lost 4 bases, V lost 3 bases, and 14 bases had no gene match. Germline values: CDR1 SGHRS, CDR2 YFSETQ. The CDR3 contains 18 residues. The CDR3 nucleotides are TGCGCCAGCAGCTCGGAGGACAGGGGGCCCCTACTGCGAGAGACCCAGTACTTC. It is translated as CASSSEDRGPLLRETQYF.

The rearrangement uses TRBV5-1 and TRBJ1-4, with a possible D match to TRBD1 (5 bases). V lost 5 bases to trimming and J lost 7 bases, with 15 bases between them. CDR1 is SGHRS and CDR2 is YFSETQ in the germline V gene. CDR3 length: 14 residues. The CDR3 DNA reads as TGCGCCAGCAGTGCAGGGACTCGGGGTGAAAAACTGTTTTTT. This gives the protein CASSAGTRGEKLFF.

This chain connects TRBV5-1 to TRBJ2-5; 12 bases are shared with TRBD2. The CDR3 extends over 16 amino acids. J gave up 1 base and V 3 bases, and 4 bases lay outside the gene matches. Germline V CDR1 and CDR2: SGHRS, YFSETQ. The CDR3: CASSSASGRAQETQYF. Written as DNA, the CDR3 is TGCGCCAGCAGCTCAGCTAGCGGGAGGGCCCAAGAGACCCAGTACTTC. Filled out from reference TRBV5-1 and TRBJ2-5, the complete variable domain reads KAGVTQTPRYLIKTRGQQVTLSCSPISGHRSVSWYQQTPGQGLQFLFEYFSETQRNKGNFPGRFSGRQFSNSRSEMNVSTLELGDSALYLCASSSASGRAQETQYFGPGTRLLVL.

This chain joins TRBV2 and TRBJ1-5, with D unresolved. The germline V gene has CDR1 SNHLY and CDR2 FYNNEI. This CDR3 region has 14 residues. The V and J ends lost 4 bases and 9 bases respectively, with 16 bases between them. The CDR3 sequence is CASSAWAQAGPQHF. As DNA, the CDR3 is TGTGCCAGCAGTGCGTGGGCCCAGGCGGGGCCCCAGCATTTT.

The chain is built from TRBV20-1 and TRBJ2-1; 10 bases are shared with TRBD2. With 2 bases clipped from V and 8 bases from J, the junction kept 9 bases outside the gene matches. This CDR3 spans 15 amino acids. Germline assignment: CDR1 DFQATT and CDR2 SNEGSKA (reference sequence). This CDR3 reads CSARSSGRAWDEQFF. The CDR3, as DNA: TGCAGTGCTAGAAGCAGCGGGAGGGCCTGGGATGAGCAGTTCTTC.

This clonotype appeared a few times. This rearrangement joins TRBV12-3 or TRBV12-4 to TRBJ2-3, with 7 bases identical to TRBD1. Trimming removed 8 bases from V and 1 base from J; junction bases left unmatched: 6. This CDR3 comprises 14 residues. The CDR3 DNA follows: TGTGCCAGCGCAAGACAGGGACGCACAGATACGCAGTATTTT. This sequence encodes CASARQGRTDTQYF.